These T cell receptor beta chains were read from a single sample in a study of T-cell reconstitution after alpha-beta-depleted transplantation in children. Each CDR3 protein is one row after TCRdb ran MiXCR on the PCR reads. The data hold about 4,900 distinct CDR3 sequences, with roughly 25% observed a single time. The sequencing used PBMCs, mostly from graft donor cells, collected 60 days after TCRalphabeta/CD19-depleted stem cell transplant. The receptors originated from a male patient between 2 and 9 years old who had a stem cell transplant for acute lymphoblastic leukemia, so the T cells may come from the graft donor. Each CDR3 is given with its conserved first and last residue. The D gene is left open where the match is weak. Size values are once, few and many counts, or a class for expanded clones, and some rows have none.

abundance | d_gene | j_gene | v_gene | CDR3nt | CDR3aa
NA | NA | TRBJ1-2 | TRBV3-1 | TGTGCCATCTGCAGACAGTCCTATGGCTACACCTTC | CAICRQSYGYTF
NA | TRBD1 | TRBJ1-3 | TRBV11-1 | TGTGCCAGCAGCTTCGACAGGGGGGCTACTGGAAACACCATATATTTT | CASSFDRGATGNTIYF
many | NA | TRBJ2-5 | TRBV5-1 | TGCGCCAGCAGCTTGGCCCCGACAATTCAAGAGACCCAGTACTTC | CASSLAPTIQETQYF
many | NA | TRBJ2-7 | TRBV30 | TGTGCCTGGACTTATGGCCGGGACATACTTTACGAGCAGTACTTC | CAWTYGRDILYEQYF
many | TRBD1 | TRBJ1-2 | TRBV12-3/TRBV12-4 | TGTGCCAGCAGTTTTGGGACAGGGAATGTTGGCTACACCTTC | CASSFGTGNVGYTF
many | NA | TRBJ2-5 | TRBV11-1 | TGTGCCAGCAGCCTGGACAGTGGGGGGGAGACCCAGTACTTC | CASSLDSGGETQYF
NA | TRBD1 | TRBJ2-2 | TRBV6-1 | TGTGCCAGCACCCGACAGGGGTCCTTAAACACCGGGGAGCTGTTTTTT | CASTRQGSLNTGELFF
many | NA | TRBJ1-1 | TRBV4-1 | TGCGCCAGCAGCCAATACTATGATGGTGAAGCTTTCTTT | CASSQYYDGEAFF
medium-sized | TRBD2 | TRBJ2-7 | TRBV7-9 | TGTGCCAGCACCTTCCTGGGCGGGAGAACCGAGCAGTACTTC | CASTFLGGRTEQYF
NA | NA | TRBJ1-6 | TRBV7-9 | TGTGCCAGCAGCTCCCAAGGCCAGGGGTGGAATTCACCCCTCCACTTT | CASSSQGQGWNSPLHF
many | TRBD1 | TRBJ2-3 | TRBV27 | TGTGCCAGCAGTCCGCGCTACAGGGGCGGGGATACGCAGTATTTT | CASSPRYRGGDTQYF
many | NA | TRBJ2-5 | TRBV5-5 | TGTGCCAGCAGCTTGCCAGCGGGCAAAGAGACCCAGTACTTC | CASSLPAGKETQYF
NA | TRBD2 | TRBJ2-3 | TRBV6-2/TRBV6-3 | TGTGCCAGCAGTTACTCGATTCGGGAGGGCGAGGAAGATACGCAGTATTTT | CASSYSIREGEEDTQYF
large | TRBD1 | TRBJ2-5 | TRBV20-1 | TGCAGTGGTGCGACGGATTTACACAGGGGCCAGTACTTC | CSGATDLHRGQYF
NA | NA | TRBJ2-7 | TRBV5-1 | TGCGCCAGCAGCTCTTTAGCGGAACCGGGCTACGAGCAGTACTTC | CASSSLAEPGYEQYF
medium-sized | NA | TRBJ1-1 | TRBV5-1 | TGCGCCAGCATCGATACGGGGGACGGGAACACTGAAGCTTTCTTT | CASIDTGDGNTEAFF
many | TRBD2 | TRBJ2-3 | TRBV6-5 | TGTGCCAGCAGTACTCGGGGAGGGTCCCCAGATACGCAGTATTTT | CASSTRGGSPDTQYF
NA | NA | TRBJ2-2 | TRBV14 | TGTGCCAGCAGCCAAGATCGGGCAGGGGCTCGGTACACCGGGGAGCTGTTTTTT | CASSQDRAGARYTGELFF
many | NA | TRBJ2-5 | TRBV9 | TGTGCCAGCAGCGATCGAACCCAGGGAGGCCAAGAGACCCAGTACTTC | CASSDRTQGGQETQYF
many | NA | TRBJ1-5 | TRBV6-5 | TGTGCCAGCAGTCCGGTGGGCATTAGCAATCAGCCCCAGCATTTT | CASSPVGISNQPQHF
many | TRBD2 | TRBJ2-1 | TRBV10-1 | TGCGCCAGCAGTAGGACTAGCGGGAGGAAGGGTAATGAGCAGTTCTTC | CASSRTSGRKGNEQFF
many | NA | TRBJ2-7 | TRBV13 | TGTGCCAGCAGCGTCAGACGGGGCTCCGAGCAGTACTTC | CASSVRRGSEQYF
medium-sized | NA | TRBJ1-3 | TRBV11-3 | TGTGCCAGCAGCTTAGATCTGTGGACGTCTGGAAACACCATATATTTT | CASSLDLWTSGNTIYF
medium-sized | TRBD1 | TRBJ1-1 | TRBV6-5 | TGTGCCAGCAGTTACGAATCCCCCGGCAGGGGGCAGGACACTGAAGCTTTCTTT | CASSYESPGRGQDTEAFF